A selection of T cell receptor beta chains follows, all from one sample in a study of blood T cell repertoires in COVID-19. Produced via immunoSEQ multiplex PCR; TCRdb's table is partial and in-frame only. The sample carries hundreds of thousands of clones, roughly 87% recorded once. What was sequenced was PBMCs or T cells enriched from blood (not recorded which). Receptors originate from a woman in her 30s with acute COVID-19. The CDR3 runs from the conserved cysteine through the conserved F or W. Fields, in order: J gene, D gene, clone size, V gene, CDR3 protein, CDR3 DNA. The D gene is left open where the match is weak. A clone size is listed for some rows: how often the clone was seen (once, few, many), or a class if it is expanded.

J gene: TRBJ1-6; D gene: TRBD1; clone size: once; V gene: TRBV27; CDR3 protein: CASKGADRDNSPLHF; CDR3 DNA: TGTGCCAGCAAGGGAGCCGACAGGGATAATTCACCCCTCCACTTT
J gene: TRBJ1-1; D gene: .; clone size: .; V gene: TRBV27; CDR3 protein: CASRRGGAGTEAFF; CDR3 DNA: TGTGCCAGCCGGCGGGGTGGGGCGGGCACTGAAGCTTTCTTT
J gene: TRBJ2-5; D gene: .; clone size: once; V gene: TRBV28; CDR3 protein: CASRTGGRETQYF; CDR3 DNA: TGTGCCAGCAGGACGGGGGGCCGGGAGACCCAGTACTTC
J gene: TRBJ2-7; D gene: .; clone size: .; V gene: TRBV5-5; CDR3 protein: CASSFTGTYEQYF; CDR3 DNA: TGTGCCAGCAGTTTTACAGGGACCTACGAGCAGTACTTC
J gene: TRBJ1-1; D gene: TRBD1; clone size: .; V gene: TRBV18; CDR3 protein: CASSPSGGNTEAFF; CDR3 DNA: TGTGCCAGCTCACCGTCAGGGGGGAACACTGAAGCTTTCTTT
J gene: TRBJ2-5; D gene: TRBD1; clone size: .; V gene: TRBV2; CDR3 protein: CASRTSTGTGGAIAGVGSGETQYF; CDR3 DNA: TGTGCCAGCAGAACCAGCACCGGGACAGGGGGCGCGATAGCGGGAGTTGGAAGCGGAGAGACCCAGTACTTC
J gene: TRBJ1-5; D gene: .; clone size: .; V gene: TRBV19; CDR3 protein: CASSISLGQVWDQPQHF; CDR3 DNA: TGTGCCAGTAGTATATCCCTTGGGCAGGTGTGGGATCAGCCCCAGCATTTT
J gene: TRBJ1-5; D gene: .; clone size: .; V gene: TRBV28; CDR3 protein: CASSLTGQSNQPQHF; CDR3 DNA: TGTGCCAGCAGTTTAACAGGCCAAAGCAATCAGCCCCAGCATTTT
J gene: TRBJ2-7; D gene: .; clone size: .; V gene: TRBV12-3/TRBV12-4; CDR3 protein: CASSPSSYEQYF; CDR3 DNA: TGTGCCAGCAGTCCTAGCTCCTACGAGCAGTACTTC
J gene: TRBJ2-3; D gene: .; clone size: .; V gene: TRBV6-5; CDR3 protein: CASSYTTSTTDTQYF; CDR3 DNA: TGTGCCAGCAGTTACACGACAAGTACCACAGATACGCAGTATTTT
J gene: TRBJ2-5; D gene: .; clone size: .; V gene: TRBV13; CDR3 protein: CASSRQSGETQYF; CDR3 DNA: TGTGCCAGCAGCCGCCAATCGGGGGAGACCCAGTACTTC
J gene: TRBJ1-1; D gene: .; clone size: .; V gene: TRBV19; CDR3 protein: CASSIGPVPREAFF; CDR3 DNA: TGTGCCAGTAGTATCGGCCCCGTCCCCAGGGAAGCTTTCTTT
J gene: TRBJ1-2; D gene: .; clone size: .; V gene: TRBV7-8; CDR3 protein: CASRQSVGDGYTF; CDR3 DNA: TGTGCCAGCAGACAATCCGTAGGGGATGGCTACACCTTC
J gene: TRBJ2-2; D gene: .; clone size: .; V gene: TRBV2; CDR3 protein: CASSPSSYSGLGTGELFF; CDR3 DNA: TGTGCCAGCAGTCCGTCCTCCTATTCTGGGCTGGGCACCGGGGAGCTGTTTTTT
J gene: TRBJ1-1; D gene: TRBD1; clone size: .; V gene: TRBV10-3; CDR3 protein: CAISGTGGMNTEAFF; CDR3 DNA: TGTGCCATCAGTGGGACAGGGGGTATGAACACTGAAGCTTTCTTT
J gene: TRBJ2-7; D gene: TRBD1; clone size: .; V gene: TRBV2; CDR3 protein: CASSEAQGAFLEQYF; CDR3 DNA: TGTGCCAGCAGTGAAGCACAGGGGGCGTTTCTCGAGCAGTACTTC
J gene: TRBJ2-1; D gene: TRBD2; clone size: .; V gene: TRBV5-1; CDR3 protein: CASSEQAGSSYNEQFF; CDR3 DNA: TGCGCCAGCAGCGAACAAGCGGGGTCCTCCTACAATGAGCAGTTCTTC
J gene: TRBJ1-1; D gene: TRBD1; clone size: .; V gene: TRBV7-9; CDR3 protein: CASSSRQGGYTEAFF; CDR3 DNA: TGTGCCAGCAGCTCGCGACAGGGTGGATACACTGAAGCTTTCTTT
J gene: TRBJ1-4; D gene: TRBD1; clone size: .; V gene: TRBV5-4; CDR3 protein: CASSPGQGRDEKLFF; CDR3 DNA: TGTGCCAGCAGCCCGGGACAGGGAAGAGACGAAAAACTGTTTTTT
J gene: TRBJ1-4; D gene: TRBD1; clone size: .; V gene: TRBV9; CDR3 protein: CASSAQGATNEKLFF; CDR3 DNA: TGTGCCAGCAGCGCGCAGGGGGCAACTAATGAAAAACTGTTTTTT
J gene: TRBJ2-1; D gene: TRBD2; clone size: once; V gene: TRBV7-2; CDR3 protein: CASSFSISGGDSYNEQFF; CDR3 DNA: TGTGCCAGCAGCTTTTCGATTAGCGGGGGGGATAGCTACAATGAGCAGTTCTTC
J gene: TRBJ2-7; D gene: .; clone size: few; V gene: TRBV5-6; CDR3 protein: CASSSTYEQYF; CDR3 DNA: TGTGCCAGCAGCTCCACCTACGAGCAGTACTTC
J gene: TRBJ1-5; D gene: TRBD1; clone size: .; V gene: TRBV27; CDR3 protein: CASSLLGQVNQPQHF; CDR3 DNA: TGTGCCAGCAGTTTACTTGGACAGGTCAATCAGCCCCAGCATTTT
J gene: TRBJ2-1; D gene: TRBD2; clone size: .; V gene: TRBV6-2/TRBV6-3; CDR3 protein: CASSPLAVGEQFF; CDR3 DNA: TGTGCCAGCAGCCCACTAGCGGTGGGTGAGCAGTTCTTC
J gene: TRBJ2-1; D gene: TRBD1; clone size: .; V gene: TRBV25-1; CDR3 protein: CASGTVYDRVGEQFF; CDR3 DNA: TGTGCCAGCGGGACAGTCTATGATAGGGTCGGTGAGCAGTTCTTC
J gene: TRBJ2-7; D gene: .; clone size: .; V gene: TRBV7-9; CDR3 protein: CASSLQQSYEQYF; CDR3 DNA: TGTGCCAGCAGCTTACAACAGAGTTACGAGCAGTACTTC
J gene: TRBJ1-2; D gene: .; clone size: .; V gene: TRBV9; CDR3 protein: CASSVGMMSYGYTF; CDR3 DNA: TGTGCCAGCAGCGTAGGTATGATGAGCTATGGCTACACCTTC
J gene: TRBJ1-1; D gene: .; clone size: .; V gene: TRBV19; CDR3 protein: CASTRDSGNTEAFF; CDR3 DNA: TGTGCCAGTACTAGGGACTCTGGGAACACTGAAGCTTTCTTT
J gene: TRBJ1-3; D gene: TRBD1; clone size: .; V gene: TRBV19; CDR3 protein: CASRDRGNSGNTIYF; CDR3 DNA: TGTGCCAGCAGAGACAGGGGGAACTCTGGAAACACCATATATTTT
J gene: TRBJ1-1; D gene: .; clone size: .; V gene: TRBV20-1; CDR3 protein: CSASEADLITEAFF; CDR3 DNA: TGCAGTGCTAGTGAGGCGGACTTGATCACTGAAGCTTTCTTT
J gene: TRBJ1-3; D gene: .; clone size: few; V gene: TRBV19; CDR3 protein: CASSKLRNGNTIYF; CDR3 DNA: TGTGCCAGTAGTAAACTACGTAATGGAAACACCATATATTTT
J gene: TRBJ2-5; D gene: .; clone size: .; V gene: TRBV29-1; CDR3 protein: CSVESQAAETQYF; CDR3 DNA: TGCAGCGTTGAGTCTCAGGCCGCAGAGACCCAGTACTTC
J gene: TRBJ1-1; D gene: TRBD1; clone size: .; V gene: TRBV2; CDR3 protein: CASLLDRGVGNTEAFF; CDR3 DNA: TGTGCCAGCCTACTGGACAGGGGGGTTGGGAACACTGAAGCTTTCTTT
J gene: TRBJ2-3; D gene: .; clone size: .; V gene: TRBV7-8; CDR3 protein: CASSFPRGQLGTDTQYF; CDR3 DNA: TGTGCCAGCAGCTTCCCCCGAGGCCAGCTGGGCACAGATACGCAGTATTTT
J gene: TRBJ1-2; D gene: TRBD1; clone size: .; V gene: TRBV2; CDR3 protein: CASRQGTEYGYTF; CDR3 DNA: TGTGCCAGCAGACAAGGGACAGAATATGGCTACACCTTC
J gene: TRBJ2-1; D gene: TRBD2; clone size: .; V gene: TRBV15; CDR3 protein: CATSPGRARPNEQFF; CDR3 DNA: TGTGCCACCAGCCCCGGGAGGGCTAGACCCAATGAGCAGTTCTTC
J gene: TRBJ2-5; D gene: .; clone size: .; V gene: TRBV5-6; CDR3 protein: CASRMSGQETQYF; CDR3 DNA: TGTGCCAGCAGGATGAGCGGCCAAGAGACCCAGTACTTC
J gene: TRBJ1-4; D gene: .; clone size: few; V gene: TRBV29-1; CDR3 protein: CSVGETREKLFF; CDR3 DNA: TGCAGCGTTGGCGAGACAAGGGAAAAACTGTTTTTT
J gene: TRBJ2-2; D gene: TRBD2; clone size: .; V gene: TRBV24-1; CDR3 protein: CATSDRASGGAGTGELFF; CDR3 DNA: TGTGCCACCAGTGATCGGGCTAGCGGGGGGGCAGGCACCGGGGAGCTGTTTTTT
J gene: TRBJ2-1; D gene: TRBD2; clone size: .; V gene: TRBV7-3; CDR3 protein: CASSVSGTSGWNEQFF; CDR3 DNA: TGTGCCAGCAGCGTTTCCGGGACTAGCGGGTGGAATGAGCAGTTCTTC
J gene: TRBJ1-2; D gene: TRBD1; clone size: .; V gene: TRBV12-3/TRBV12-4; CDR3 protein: CASSYRGYGYTF; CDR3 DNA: TGTGCCAGCAGTTACAGGGGCTATGGCTACACCTTC
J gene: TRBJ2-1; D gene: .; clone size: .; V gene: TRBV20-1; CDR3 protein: CSADRNEQFF; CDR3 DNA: TGCAGTGCCGACAGAAATGAGCAGTTCTTC
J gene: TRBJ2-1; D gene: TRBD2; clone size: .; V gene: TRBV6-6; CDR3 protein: CASSPSPGASGGASGEQFF; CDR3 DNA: TGTGCCAGCAGTCCAAGTCCGGGAGCTAGCGGGGGGGCTTCGGGTGAGCAGTTCTTC
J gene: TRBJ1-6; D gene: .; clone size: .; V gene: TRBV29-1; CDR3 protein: CSVLVGANSPLHF; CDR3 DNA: TGCAGCGTTCTGGTTGGAGCAAATTCACCCCTCCACTTT
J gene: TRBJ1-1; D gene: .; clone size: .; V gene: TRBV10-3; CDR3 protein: CAISEFLDSVNTEAFF; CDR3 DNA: TGTGCCATCAGTGAGTTTCTGGACAGCGTGAACACTGAAGCTTTCTTT
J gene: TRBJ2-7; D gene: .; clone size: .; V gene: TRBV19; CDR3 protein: CASRTSGDSYEQYF; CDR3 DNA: TGTGCCAGTAGGACCTCGGGAGACTCCTACGAGCAGTACTTC
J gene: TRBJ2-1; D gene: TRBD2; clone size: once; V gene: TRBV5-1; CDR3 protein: CASSRTSPPNEQFF; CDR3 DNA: TGCGCCAGCAGCCGGACTAGCCCCCCCAATGAGCAGTTCTTC
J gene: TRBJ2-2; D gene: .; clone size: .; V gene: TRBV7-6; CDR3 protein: CASSLGTNRGGELFF; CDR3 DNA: TGTGCCAGCAGCCTAGGGACGAATCGGGGGGGGGAGCTGTTTTTT
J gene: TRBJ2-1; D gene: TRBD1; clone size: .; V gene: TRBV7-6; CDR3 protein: CASSLRSGTGEVPNNEQFF; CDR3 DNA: TGTGCCAGCAGCCTTCGTTCCGGGACAGGGGAAGTGCCGAACAATGAGCAGTTCTTC
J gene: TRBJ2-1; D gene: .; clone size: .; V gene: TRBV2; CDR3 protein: CASSRTIYNEQFF; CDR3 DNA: TGTGCCAGCAGTAGGACAATTTACAATGAGCAGTTCTTC
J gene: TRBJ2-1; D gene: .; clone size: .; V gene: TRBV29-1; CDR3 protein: CSAEGLSQSSYNEQFF; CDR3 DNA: TGCAGCGCCGAGGGACTGAGTCAAAGCTCCTACAATGAGCAGTTCTTC
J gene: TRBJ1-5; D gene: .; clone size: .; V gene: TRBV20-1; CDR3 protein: CSASEGGGGGNQPQHF; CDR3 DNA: TGCAGTGCTAGTGAAGGGGGGGGCGGTGGCAATCAGCCCCAGCATTTT
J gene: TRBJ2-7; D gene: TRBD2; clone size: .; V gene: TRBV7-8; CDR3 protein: CASSLRAGLAGVINYEQYF; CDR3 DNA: TGTGCCAGCAGCTTAAGGGCGGGGCTAGCGGGAGTCATAAACTACGAGCAGTACTTC